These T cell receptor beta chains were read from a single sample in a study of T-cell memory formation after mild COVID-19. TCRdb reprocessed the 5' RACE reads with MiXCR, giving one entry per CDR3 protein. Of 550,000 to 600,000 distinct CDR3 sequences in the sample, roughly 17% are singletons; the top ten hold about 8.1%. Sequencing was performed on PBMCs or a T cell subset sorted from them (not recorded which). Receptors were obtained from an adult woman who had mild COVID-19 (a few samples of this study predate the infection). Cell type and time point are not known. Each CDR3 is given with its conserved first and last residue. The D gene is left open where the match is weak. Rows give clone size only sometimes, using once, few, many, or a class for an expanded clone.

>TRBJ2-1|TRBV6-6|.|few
CASSSTGLSLREQFF
TGTGCCAGCAGTTCGACGGGCCTCTCCTTGAGGGAGCAGTTCTTC
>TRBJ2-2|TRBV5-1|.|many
CASSYSLGELFF
TGCGCCAGCAGCTATTCGTTGGGGGAGCTGTTTTTT
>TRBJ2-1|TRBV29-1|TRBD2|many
CSVEDRSGSFHNEQFF
TGCAGCGTTGAAGATCGTAGCGGGAGTTTCCACAATGAGCAGTTCTTC
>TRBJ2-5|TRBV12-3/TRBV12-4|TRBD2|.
CASSEPAGGLETQYF
TGTGCCAGCAGTGAGCCCGCGGGGGGGCTAGAGACCCAGTACTTC
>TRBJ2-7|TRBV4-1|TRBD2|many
CASSQLPGLATYEQYF
TGCGCCAGCAGCCAACTCCCGGGACTAGCGACGTACGAGCAGTACTTC
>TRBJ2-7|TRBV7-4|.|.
CASSFYIGGPSYEQYF
TGTGCCAGCAGCTTCTATATCGGGGGCCCCTCCTACGAGCAGTACTTC
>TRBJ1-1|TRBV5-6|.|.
CASSLPTKTYSNTEAFF
TGTGCCAGCAGCTTGCCCACAAAGACCTACTCGAACACTGAAGCTTTCTTT
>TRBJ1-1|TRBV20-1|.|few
CSASEVNTEAFF
TGCAGTGCTAGTGAGGTGAACACTGAAGCTTTCTTT
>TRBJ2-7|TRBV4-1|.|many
CASSQDIPYEQYF
TGCGCCAGCAGCCAAGATATCCCCTACGAGCAGTACTTC
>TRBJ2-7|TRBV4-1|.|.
CASSQPGLYEQYF
TGCGCCAGCAGCCAACCCGGACTCTACGAGCAGTACTTC
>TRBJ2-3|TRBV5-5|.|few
CASSFEFTDTQYF
TGTGCCAGCAGCTTTGAGTTCACAGATACGCAGTATTTT
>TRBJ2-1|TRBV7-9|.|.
CASSRASPNEQFF
TGTGCCAGCAGCCGGGCCTCACCAAATGAGCAGTTCTTC
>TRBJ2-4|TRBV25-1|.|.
CASSELGGVKNIQYF
TGTGCCAGCAGTGAATTAGGAGGGGTCAAAAACATTCAGTACTTC
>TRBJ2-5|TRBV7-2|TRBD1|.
CASSPEQGSGETQYF
TGTGCCAGCAGCCCCGAACAGGGGTCCGGAGAGACCCAGTACTTC
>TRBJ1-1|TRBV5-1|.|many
CASSLGAQNTEAFF
TGTGCCAGCAGTTTAGGGGCCCAGAACACTGAAGCTTTCTTT
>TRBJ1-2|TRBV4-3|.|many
CASSQDQTGSSGYTF
TGCGCCAGCAGCCAAGATCAAACAGGGTCTTCTGGCTACACCTTC
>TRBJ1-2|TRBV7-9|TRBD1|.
CASSSFGGTGEGYGYTF
TGTGCCAGCAGCTCTTTTGGTGGGACAGGGGAAGGGTATGGCTACACCTTC
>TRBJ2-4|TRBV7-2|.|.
CASSFEPSAKNIQYF
TGTGCCAGCAGCTTTGAACCTAGCGCCAAAAACATTCAGTACTTC